This T cell receptor beta chain appears in the sequencing data of a study of blood T cell repertoires in COVID-19. In the original processing: Reference gene primer amplification gave nucleated cell count estimates. Profiled with immunoSEQ multiplex PCR; TCRdb holds only in-frame clones, not every one. The V and J calls and clone size were taken over from that table, and D and trimming were inferred from the DNA. The table has roughly 250,000 clones, 85% to 90% seen once. Germline loops: CDR1 KGHSH, CDR2 LQKENI. This CDR3 has 14 amino acids. Trimming took off 2 bases at V and 1 base at J, with 9 bases between the two ends. Participants, about 18 to 90 years old, spanned under 30 US areas.

This TCR was recovered from a woman younger than 30 who had recovered from COVID-19. Sample: PBMCs or T cells enriched from blood (not recorded which). The V call is TRBV18, the J call TRBJ2-7; maybe TRBD2 (6 bases). This CDR3 reads CASSPGRSSYEQYF. The CDR3 DNA is TGTGCCAGCTCACCAGGGAGGTCATCCTACGAGCAGTACTTC.